These 26 T cell receptor beta chains came from one sample sequenced in a study of cytotoxic CD8 clonotypes in ibrutinib-treated CLL. Sequencing was performed with immunoSEQ multiplex PCR; in TCRdb, only in-frame clones are kept and a portion is missing. The data contain around 160,000 clones, 70% to 90% of them singletons. The sample consisted of PBMCs, taken at disease progression, from a patient treated with ibrutinib. The receptors originated from a human donor with chronic lymphocytic leukemia.

The chain couples TRBV5-1 to TRBJ1-2, with TRBD1 identical over 8 bases. The V and J ends lost 3 bases and 0 bases, in that order; junction bases with no gene match: 4. The CDR3 runs 15 residues. In germline, CDR1 is SGHRS, CDR2 YFSETQ. CDR3 residues: CASSSQGGANYGYTF. The CDR3 DNA is TGCGCCAGCAGCTCACAGGGGGGTGCTAACTATGGCTACACCTTC.

This chain connects TRBV19 to TRBJ2-3; TRBD2 agrees at 10 bases. Germline V gives CDR1 LNHDA, CDR2 SQIVND (reference sequence). This CDR3 has 18 amino acids. Unmatched junction bases numbered 14, after V lost 5 bases and J lost 3 bases. The chain's CDR3 is CASSPRSGTSVGTDTQYF. In DNA form, the CDR3 reads TGTGCCAGTAGTCCCCGATCCGGGACTAGCGTCGGTACAGATACGCAGTATTTT.

The chain couples TRBV20-1 to TRBJ2-7; D not resolved. Per germline, CDR1 DFQATT and CDR2 SNEGSKA (reference sequence). V shed 0 bases and J shed 8 bases, with 8 bases lying between them. The CDR3 spans 11 residues. As DNA, the CDR3 is TGCAGTGCTAGAGATGATAGAAAGCAGTACTTC. It encodes CSARDDRKQYF.

The gene calls are TRBV30 and TRBJ1-3, with D unresolved. The CDR3 totals 12 residues. The germline gives CDR1 GTSNPN, CDR2 SVGIG (reference sequence). V was cut by 0 bases and J by 5 bases, with 5 bases left in between. This CDR3 reads CAWSVSRNTIYF. CDR3 DNA: TGTGCCTGGAGTGTAAGCAGAAACACCATATATTTT.

This chain uses TRBV6-1 with TRBJ1-2, with D perhaps TRBD1 (5 bases). The CDR3 runs 15 residues. Trimming took 6 bases from V and 4 from J, leaving 18 bases between them. Germline CDR1 and CDR2: MNHNS and SASEGT. CDR3 in DNA: TGTGCCAGCAGGCCCGGCGGGGGGGGACCCTATGGCTACACCTTC. Translated, it gives CASRPGGGGPYGYTF.

This clone has only a few counts. The same CDR3 arises from other DNA sequences in this sample as well. This chain uses TRBV9 with TRBJ2-7; 11 positions match TRBD2. The V and J ends lost 4 bases and 1 base, in that order; junction bases with no gene match: 7. CDR1 is SGDLS, CDR2 YYNGEE, per germline. This CDR3 has 16 amino acids. CDR3 nucleotide sequence: TGTGCCAGCAGCCCTGGACTAGCGGGCTTATCCTACGAGCAGTACTTC. Protein product: CASSPGLAGLSYEQYF.

This clone was picked up a small number of times. The gene calls are TRBV7-9 and TRBJ2-5; tentative D call: TRBD2 (5 bases). Between the trimmed V and J ends, which lost 4 bases and 0 bases, there was a span of 9 bases. The CDR3 sequence is 14 residues long. CDR1 SEHNR and CDR2 FQNEAQ come from the germline V gene (reference sequence). In DNA, the CDR3 is TGTGCCAGCAGCTGGAGCGGAAACCAAGAGACCCAGTACTTC. Protein product: CASSWSGNQETQYF.

The chain joins TRBV5-1 to TRBJ2-5; 13 bases align to TRBD2. V lost 4 bases, J lost 2 bases, and 2 bases stayed unmatched. CDR3 size: 15 residues. Germline V gene lookup returns CDR1 SGHRS and CDR2 YFSETQ. The CDR3 loop reads CASSPGLAGQETQYF. CDR3 sequence (DNA): TGCGCCAGCAGCCCGGGACTAGCGGGACAAGAGACCCAGTACTTC.

The V gene is TRBV30, the J gene TRBJ2-2; D is possibly TRBD2 (6 bases). The CDR3 totals 15 residues. V was clipped by 0 bases and J by 5 bases, with 13 bases between them. Germline values: CDR1 GTSNPN, CDR2 SVGIG (reference sequence). CDR3 sequence reads: CAWSVVGTRTGELFF. In DNA, the CDR3 is TGTGCCTGGAGTGTAGTGGGGACTCGGACCGGGGAGCTGTTTTTT.

The CDR3 is CASSLGGHSYEQYF. In DNA, the CDR3 is TGTGCCAGCAGTTTAGGAGGGCACTCCTACGAGCAGTACTTC. V and J are TRBV28 and TRBJ2-7, with D tentatively TRBD2 (6 bases). Trimming cost V 2 bases and J 0 bases, with 8 bases left between them. The CDR3 runs to 14 residues. Germline CDR1 and CDR2: MDHEN and SYDVKM.

The V call is TRBV7-8, the J call TRBJ1-1; D is possibly TRBD1 (6 bases). V was shortened by 5 bases and J by 1 base, with 11 bases between the two germline ends. CDR1 is SGHVS, CDR2 FQNEAQ, per germline. The CDR3 loop spans 14 amino acids. The CDR3 DNA is TGTGCCAGCAGCCAAGACAGGAGGAACACTGAAGCTTTCTTT. This codes for CASSQDRRNTEAFF.

This clone occurred once. This rearrangement joins TRBV28 to TRBJ1-2, with D perhaps matching TRBD1 (6 bases). CDR1 and CDR2 from the germline V gene are MDHEN and SYDVKM. The CDR3 is 13 amino acids. V dropped 5 bases and J dropped 4 bases, with 11 bases sitting between them. The CDR3, as DNA: TGTGCCAGCAGTCCCCAGGGGAGCTATGGCTACACCTTC. Translated, it gives CASSPQGSYGYTF.

The V call is TRBV18, the J call TRBJ2-7; D might be TRBD1 (6 bases). Trimming took 5 bases from V and 3 from J, leaving 14 bases between them. This CDR3 comprises 14 residues. CDR1 and CDR2 from the germline V gene are KGHSH and LQKENI. The CDR3 sequence is CASSLGGFYYEQYF. Here the CDR3 DNA reads TGTGCCAGCTCATTAGGGGGATTCTACTACGAGCAGTACTTC.

This chain uses TRBV4-1 with TRBJ1-3; no definite D call. Germline lookup yields CDR1 MGHRA and CDR2 YSYEKL. Trimming shortened V by 0 bases and J by 0 bases, and 6 bases separated the two germline ends. The CDR3 is made up of 15 amino acids. The CDR3, as DNA: TGCGCCAGCAGCCAAGAAGCGGACTCTGGAAACACCATATATTTT. Residues: CASSQEADSGNTIYF.

The V and J genes are TRBV6-5 and TRBJ1-4; D is uncertain. Germline V lookup: CDR1 MNHEY, CDR2 SVGAGI. The CDR3 runs to 14 residues. V dropped 4 bases and J dropped 1 base, with 7 bases sitting between them. CDR3 nucleotide sequence: TGTGCCAGCAGTTTCACACAAACTAATGAAAAACTGTTTTTT. Protein: CASSFTQTNEKLFF.

This rearrangement joins TRBV28 to TRBJ2-4; D may correspond to TRBD1 or TRBD2 (6 bases each). Germline loops: CDR1 MDHEN, CDR2 SYDVKM. The CDR3 is made up of 13 amino acids. The V end was cut by 6 bases, the J end by 8 bases, with 14 bases between. CDR3 sequence: CASRLPGADIQYF. The CDR3 region has the DNA TGTGCCAGCAGGTTGCCGGGGGCGGACATTCAGTACTTC. Based on the CDR3 plus reference TRBV28 and TRBJ2-4, the full variable domain is DVKVTQSSRYLVKRTGEKVFLECVQDMDHENMFWYRQDPGLGLRLIYFSYDVKMKEKGDIPEGYSVSREKKERFSLILESASTNQTSMYLCASRLPGADIQYFGAGTRLSVL.

The chain joins TRBV29-1 to TRBJ2-3, with 10 bases aligning to TRBD1. After removal of 7 bases from V and 4 bases from J, the junction contained 8 bases not matched to a gene. The CDR3 runs 14 residues. CDR1 is SQVTM, CDR2 ANQGSEA, per germline. The CDR3 region is CSAGDRGTSDTQYF. In DNA, the CDR3 is TGCAGCGCTGGGGACAGGGGAACTTCAGATACGCAGTATTTT.

The chain links TRBV25-1 to TRBJ2-2; D is tentatively TRBD1 or TRBD2 (5 bases each). Germline lookup yields CDR1 MGHDK and CDR2 SYGVNS. The CDR3 runs 14 residues. Trimming removed 3 bases at V and 6 bases at J, with 11 bases between. DNA of the CDR3: TGTGCCAGCAGTGACAGGGATAGCGCCGGGGAGCTGTTTTTT. Translated, it gives CASSDRDSAGELFF.

V gene TRBV5-6 combines with J gene TRBJ1-5, with D maybe TRBD1 (5 bases). Germline V gives CDR1 SGHDT, CDR2 YYEEEE. The V end was cut by 0 bases, the J end by 1 base, with 14 bases between. This CDR3 has 17 residues. The CDR3 DNA sequence: TGTGCCAGCAGCTTGGGTGGGACCTGGAACAGCAATCAGCCCCAGCATTTT. Protein sequence: CASSLGGTWNSNQPQHF. Full variable domain (missing parts from reference TRBV5-6 and TRBJ1-5): DAGVTQSPTHLIKTRGQQVTLRCSPKSGHDTVSWYQQALGQGPQFIFQYYEEEERQRGNFPDRFSGHQFPNYSSELNVNALLLGDSALYLCASSLGGTWNSNQPQHFGDGTRLSIL.

The J gene is TRBJ1-2, the V gene TRBV9, with a tentative D call TRBD1 (5 bases). V lost 1 base and J 5 bases, leaving 9 bases between the germline ends. The CDR3 runs 13 residues. Germline values: CDR1 SGDLS, CDR2 YYNGEE. The CDR3 reads CASSVQGAYGYTF. CDR3 nucleotide sequence: TGTGCCAGCAGCGTACAGGGCGCTTATGGCTACACCTTC.

The chain employs TRBV5-8 and TRBJ1-1, with D perhaps TRBD1 (6 bases). Germline V gene lookup returns CDR1 SGHTS and CDR2 YDEGEE. This CDR3 is 15 amino acids long. The V gene lost 7 bases and the J gene lost 4 bases, with 20 bases spanning the gap. The CDR3 loop reads CASGRVQGQLTEAFF. In DNA form, the CDR3 reads TGTGCCAGCGGTAGGGTCCAGGGACAACTCACTGAAGCTTTCTTT.

The CDR3 loop reads CASSPTGGVTEAFF. The DNA of the CDR3 is TGTGCCAGCAGCCCGACAGGGGGCGTCACTGAAGCTTTCTTT. The rearrangement links TRBV11-3 to TRBJ1-1, with TRBD1 matching 10 bases. The CDR3 consists of 14 residues. Germline CDR1 is SGHNT and CDR2 is YENEEA. V shed 5 bases and J 4 bases; nucleotides not matched to a gene: 4. Combining the CDR3 with reference TRBV11-3 and TRBJ1-1 gives the whole variable domain EAGVVQSPRYKIIEKKQPVAFWCNPISGHNTLYWYLQNLGQGPELLIRYENEEAVDDSQLPKDRFSAERLKGVDSTLKIQPAELGDSAVYLCASSPTGGVTEAFFGQGTRLTVV.

This clone occurred a few times. The chain couples TRBV14 to TRBJ1-1; maybe TRBD1 (5 bases). Trimming pared 0 bases from V and 1 base from J, leaving 12 bases between. The CDR3 length is 16 residues. The germline gives CDR1 SGHDN, CDR2 FVKESK. CDR3 DNA: TGTGCCAGCAGCCAAGATCTGGGGCATCGGAACACTGAAGCTTTCTTT. Protein: CASSQDLGHRNTEAFF. Complete variable domain (other parts from reference TRBV14 and TRBJ1-1): EAGVTQFPSHSVIEKGQTVTLRCDPISGHDNLYWYRRVMGKEIKFLLHFVKESKQDESGMPNNRFLAERTGGTYSTLKVQPAELEDSGVYFCASSQDLGHRNTEAFFGQGTRLTVV.

The chain is built from TRBV7-9 and TRBJ2-7; tentative D call: TRBD1 (6 bases). CDR1 and CDR2 (germline): SEHNR, FQNEAQ (reference sequence). V shed 5 bases and J shed 1 base, with 18 bases lying between them. This CDR3 has 16 amino acids. DNA for the CDR3: TGTGCCAGCAGCCCCGATCGGCCAGGGGATTCCTACGAGCAGTACTTC. Translated, it gives CASSPDRPGDSYEQYF.

This chain connects TRBV13 to TRBJ2-1, with 14 bases identical to TRBD2. The CDR3 is made up of 17 amino acids. Germline CDR1 reads PRHDT; CDR2 reads FYEKMQ (reference sequence). Losses at the gene ends were 3 bases for V and 8 bases for J; bases not matched to a gene: 9. The CDR3 loop reads CASSFGRLAGGRDEQFF. Written as DNA, the CDR3 is TGTGCCAGCAGCTTCGGACGACTAGCGGGAGGGCGCGATGAGCAGTTCTTC.

The rearrangement links TRBV5-1 to TRBJ1-2, with TRBD1 matching 9 bases. The J segment lost 5 bases and the V segment lost 2 bases, leaving 4 bases of the junction unmatched. The CDR3 loop spans 14 amino acids. Germline assignment: CDR1 SGHRS and CDR2 YFSETQ. CDR3 protein: CASSLQGAQYGYTF. CDR3 sequence (DNA): TGCGCCAGCAGCTTACAGGGGGCACAGTATGGCTACACCTTC.